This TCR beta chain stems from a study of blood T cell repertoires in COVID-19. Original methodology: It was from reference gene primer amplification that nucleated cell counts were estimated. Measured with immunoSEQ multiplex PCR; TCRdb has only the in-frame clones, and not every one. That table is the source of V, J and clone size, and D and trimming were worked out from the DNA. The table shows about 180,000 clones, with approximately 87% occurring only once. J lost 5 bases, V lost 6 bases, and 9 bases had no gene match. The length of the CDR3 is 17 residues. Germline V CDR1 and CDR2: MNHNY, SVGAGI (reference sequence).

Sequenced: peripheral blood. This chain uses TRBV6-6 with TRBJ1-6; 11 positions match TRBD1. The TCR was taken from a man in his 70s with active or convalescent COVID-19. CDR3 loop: CASRRGQGAQDNSPLHF. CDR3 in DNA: TGTGCCAGCAGACGAGGACAGGGGGCTCAAGATAATTCACCCCTCCACTTT.